The entry that follows covers one T cell receptor beta chain sequence. Antigen unknown. V was trimmed by 3 bases and J by 6 bases, leaving 10 bases between them. Looked up from germline, CDR1 is SGHNT and CDR2 is YYREEE (reference sequence). This CDR3 has 12 amino acids. This specimen comes from a study of vaccination and CD4 T cells after COVID-19. For the study at large: Six males and four females, two of them Hispanic, were enrolled as convalescents.

Cultured CD4+ T-cell DNA underwent Oncomine TCR Beta short-read sequencing. MiXCR, run by TCRdb on the PCR reads, gives a single entry per CDR3 protein. Of 16,000 or so distinct CDR3 sequences listed, around 59% are singletons. As to treatment: roughly nine-day PBMC culture with coronavirus spike peptide pools or control peptides (ViraFEST assay). ViraFEST grew antigen-specific T cells using peptide pools, then sequenced TCRs. This receptor was identified in a human donor who had recovered from COVID-19. The chain carries TRBV5-4 and TRBJ2-7; the D is unclear. Sequencing input: CD4+ T cells from blood, cultured in vitro. This CDR3 is CASSSGVSEQYF. CDR3 DNA: TGTGCCAGCAGCTCCGGAGTTTCCGAGCAGTACTTC.